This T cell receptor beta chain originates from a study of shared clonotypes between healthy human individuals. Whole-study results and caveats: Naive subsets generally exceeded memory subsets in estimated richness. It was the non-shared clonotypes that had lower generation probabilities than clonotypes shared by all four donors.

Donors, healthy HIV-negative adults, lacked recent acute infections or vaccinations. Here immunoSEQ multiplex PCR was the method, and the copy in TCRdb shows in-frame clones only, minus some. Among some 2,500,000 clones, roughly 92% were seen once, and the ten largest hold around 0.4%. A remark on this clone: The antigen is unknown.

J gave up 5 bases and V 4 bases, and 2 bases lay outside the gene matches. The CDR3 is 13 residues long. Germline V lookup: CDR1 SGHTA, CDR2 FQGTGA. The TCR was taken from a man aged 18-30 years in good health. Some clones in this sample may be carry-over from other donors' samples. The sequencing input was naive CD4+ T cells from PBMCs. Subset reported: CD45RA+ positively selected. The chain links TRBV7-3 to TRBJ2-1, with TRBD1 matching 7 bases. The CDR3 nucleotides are TGTGCCAGCAGCTCCGGGACAGACAATGAGCAGTTCTTC. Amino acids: CASSSGTDNEQFF.